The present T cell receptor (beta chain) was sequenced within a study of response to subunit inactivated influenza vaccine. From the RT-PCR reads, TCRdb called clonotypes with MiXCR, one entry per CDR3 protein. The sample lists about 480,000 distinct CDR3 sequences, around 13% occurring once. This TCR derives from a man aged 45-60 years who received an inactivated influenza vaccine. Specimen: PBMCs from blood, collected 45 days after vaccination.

CDR3 DNA sequence: TGCGCCAGCAGCCCTAGGGACGGCGGGGGAGATACGCAGTATTTT. Translating gives CASSPRDGGGDTQYF. The chain has TRBV4-3 and TRBJ2-3; 7 bases are shared with TRBD2. Germline V lookup: CDR1 LGHNA, CDR2 YSLEER. The CDR3 has 15 residues. With V trimmed by 4 bases and J by 5 bases, 9 bases remained unmatched.